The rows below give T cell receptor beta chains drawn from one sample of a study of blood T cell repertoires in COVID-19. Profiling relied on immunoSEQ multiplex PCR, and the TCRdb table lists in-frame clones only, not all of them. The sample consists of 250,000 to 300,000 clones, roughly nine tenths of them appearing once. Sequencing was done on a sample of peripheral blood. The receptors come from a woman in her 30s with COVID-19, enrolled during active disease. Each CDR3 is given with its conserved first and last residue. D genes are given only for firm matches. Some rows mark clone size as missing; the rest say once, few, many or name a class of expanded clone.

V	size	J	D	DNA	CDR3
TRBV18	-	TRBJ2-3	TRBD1	TGTGCCAGCTCAACTAGGACAGGGCGAACAGATACGCAGTATTTT	CASSTRTGRTDTQYF
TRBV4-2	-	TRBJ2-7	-	TGTGCCAGCAGCCAAGTCTTGACAGTCTCCTACGAGCAGTACTTC	CASSQVLTVSYEQYF
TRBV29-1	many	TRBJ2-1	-	TGCAGCGGCCTCGGACAGTCAAAGTACAATGAGCAGTTCTTC	CSGLGQSKYNEQFF
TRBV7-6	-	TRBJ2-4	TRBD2	TGTGCCAGCAGCCCGAGGAGCGGGAGCAAAAACATTCAGTACTTC	CASSPRSGSKNIQYF
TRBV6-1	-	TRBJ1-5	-	TGTGCCAGCAGTGAAAGAGTTAGCAATCAGCCCCAGCATTTT	CASSERVSNQPQHF
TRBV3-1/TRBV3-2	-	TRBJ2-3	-	TGTGCCAGCAGCCAAGGGAAAGGGGTAGGGACAGATACGCAGTATTTT	CASSQGKGVGTDTQYF
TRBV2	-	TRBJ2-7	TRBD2	TGTGCCAGCAGCCCCTCTTCGGGACTAGCAAGCGAGCAGTACTTC	CASSPSSGLASEQYF
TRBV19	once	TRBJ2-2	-	TGTGCCGGTAAAATTTGGCGGGGTAACATCTCGACTAGGACCGGGGAGCTGTTTTTT	CAGKIWRGNISTRTGELFF
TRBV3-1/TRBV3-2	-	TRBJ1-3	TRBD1	TGTGCCAGCAGCCCGCGAAGGGGGCATCAGGAACCCGGAAACACCATATATTTT	CASSPRRGHQEPGNTIYF
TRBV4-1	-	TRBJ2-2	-	TGCGCCAGCAGCCAAGTTCCCCCGGTGGTTGGTCCCGGGGAGCTGTTTTTT	CASSQVPPVVGPGELFF
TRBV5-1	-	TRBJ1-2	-	TGCGCCAGCAGAAACGGACTGTTCTATGGCTACACCTTC	CASRNGLFYGYTF
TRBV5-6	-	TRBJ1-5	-	TGTGCCAGCAGTCTAAGGGGCCAGCCCCAGCATTTT	CASSLRGQPQHF
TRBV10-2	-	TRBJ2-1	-	TGCGCCAGCAGAAAGGCGGCTAGATACAATGAGCAGTTCTTC	CASRKAARYNEQFF
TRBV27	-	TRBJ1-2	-	TGTGCCAGCAGTTTCAGGAGGAACTATGGCTACACCTTC	CASSFRRNYGYTF
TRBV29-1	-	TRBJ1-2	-	TGCAGCGTGGTAGACAGCCCCTATGGCTACACCTTC	CSVVDSPYGYTF
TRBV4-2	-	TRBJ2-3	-	TGTGCCAGCAGCCAAGACGCGGGGCTCACAGATACGCAGTATTTT	CASSQDAGLTDTQYF
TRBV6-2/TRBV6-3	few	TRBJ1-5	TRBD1	TGTGCCAGCAGTAAGACAGGGGTACAGGGGCAGCCCCAGCATTTT	CASSKTGVQGQPQHF
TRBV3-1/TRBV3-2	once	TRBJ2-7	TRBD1	TGTGCCAGCAGCCCAAGTCATTATCTAGGAACAGGGGTATTCTACGAGCAGTACTTC	CASSPSHYLGTGVFYEQYF
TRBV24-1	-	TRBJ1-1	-	TGTGCCACCAGTGACCCACTCGGCACTGAAGCTTTCTTT	CATSDPLGTEAFF
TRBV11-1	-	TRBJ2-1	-	TGTGCCAGCAGGAAAGATGGGGCGGAGCAGTTCTTC	CASRKDGAEQFF
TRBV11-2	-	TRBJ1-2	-	TGTGCCAGCAGCACCGATTACCAGGCGTTTGGCTACACCTTC	CASSTDYQAFGYTF
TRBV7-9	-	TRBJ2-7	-	TGTGCCAGCAGCTCAGGGGCCTACGAGCAGTACTTC	CASSSGAYEQYF
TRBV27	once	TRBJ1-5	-	TGTGCCAGCTCTACAGGGTACAATCAGCCCCAGCATTTT	CASSTGYNQPQHF
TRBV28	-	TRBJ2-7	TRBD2	TGTGCCAGCACGAACTACGGGGCGGGAGACTCCTACGAGCAGTACTTC	CASTNYGAGDSYEQYF